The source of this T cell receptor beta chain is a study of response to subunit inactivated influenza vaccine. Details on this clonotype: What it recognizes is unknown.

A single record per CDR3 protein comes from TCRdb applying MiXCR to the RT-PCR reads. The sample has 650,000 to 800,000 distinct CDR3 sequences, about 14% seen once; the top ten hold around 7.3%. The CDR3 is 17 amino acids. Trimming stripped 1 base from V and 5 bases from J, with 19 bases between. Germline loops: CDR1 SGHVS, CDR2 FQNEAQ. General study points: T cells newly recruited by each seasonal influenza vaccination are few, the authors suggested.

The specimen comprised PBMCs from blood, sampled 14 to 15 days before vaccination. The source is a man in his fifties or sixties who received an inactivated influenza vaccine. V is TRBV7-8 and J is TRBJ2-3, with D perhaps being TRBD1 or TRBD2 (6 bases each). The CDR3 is CASSLGKQGGFVDTQYF. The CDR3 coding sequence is TGTGCCAGCAGCTTAGGGAAACAGGGAGGTTTCGTAGATACGCAGTATTTT.